A selection of T cell receptor beta chains follows, all from one sample in a study of human T cells and chemical hapten exposure. TCRdb used MiXCR to reprocess the RACE reads, holding one entry per CDR3 protein. The sample has 50,000 or so distinct CDR3 sequences, about 10% seen once. This specimen consisted of whole blood, obtained in connection with sensitization to the hapten diphenylcyclopropenone (DPC). The receptors stem from a woman aged 45-59 years with alopecia areata. Some clones in this sample may be carry-over from other donors' samples. CDR3s include the opening cysteine and the closing phenylalanine or tryptophan. Fields, in order: D gene, V gene, J gene, clone size, CDR3 protein, CDR3 DNA. The D gene is left open where the match is weak. Size values are once, few and many counts, or a class for expanded clones, and some rows have none.

D gene: NA
V gene: TRBV7-8
J gene: TRBJ2-2
clone size: few
CDR3 protein: CASSQGRTAELFF
CDR3 DNA: TGTGCCAGCAGCCAGGGGCGAACCGCGGAGCTGTTTTTT

D gene: NA
V gene: TRBV27
J gene: TRBJ2-7
clone size: NA
CDR3 protein: CASSFGETRDGQYF
CDR3 DNA: TGTGCCAGCAGTTTCGGGGAAACCAGAGACGGGCAGTACTTC

D gene: NA
V gene: TRBV6-1
J gene: TRBJ1-1
clone size: many
CDR3 protein: CASQETMNTEAFF
CDR3 DNA: TGTGCCAGCCAGGAGACTATGAACACTGAAGCTTTCTTT

D gene: NA
V gene: TRBV15
J gene: TRBJ1-2
clone size: NA
CDR3 protein: CATSRSLEGGYTF
CDR3 DNA: TGTGCCACCAGCAGATCCCTCGAGGGAGGCTACACCTTC

D gene: NA
V gene: TRBV27
J gene: TRBJ2-1
clone size: many
CDR3 protein: CASSSTSMRGEPYNEQFF
CDR3 DNA: TGTGCCAGCAGTTCGACTTCGATGAGGGGGGAACCTTACAATGAGCAGTTCTTC

D gene: NA
V gene: TRBV29-1
J gene: TRBJ2-1
clone size: NA
CDR3 protein: CSVDVPQGYEQFF
CDR3 DNA: TGCAGCGTTGATGTACCCCAGGGGTATGAGCAGTTCTTC

D gene: NA
V gene: TRBV6-1
J gene: TRBJ1-1
clone size: many
CDR3 protein: CASSASEGGSVRWYTEAFF
CDR3 DNA: TGTGCCAGCAGTGCCTCTGAAGGGGGATCGGTTCGTTGGTACACTGAAGCTTTCTTT

D gene: NA
V gene: TRBV19
J gene: TRBJ2-2
clone size: many
CDR3 protein: CASSIGGRTNTGELFF
CDR3 DNA: TGTGCCAGTAGTATAGGCGGAAGGACGAACACCGGGGAGCTGTTTTTT

D gene: NA
V gene: TRBV7-9
J gene: TRBJ2-4
clone size: few
CDR3 protein: CASSLAGSANIQYF
CDR3 DNA: TGTGCCAGCAGCTTAGCTGGAAGCGCGAACATTCAGTACTTC

D gene: TRBD2
V gene: TRBV30
J gene: TRBJ2-3
clone size: many
CDR3 protein: CAWSVHGTSGSGYF
CDR3 DNA: TGTGCCTGGAGTGTACATGGGACTAGCGGCTCGGGGTATTTT

D gene: TRBD1
V gene: TRBV20-1
J gene: TRBJ2-3
clone size: many
CDR3 protein: CSAKPTGGKTDTQYF
CDR3 DNA: TGCAGTGCTAAGCCGACAGGGGGCAAGACAGATACGCAGTATTTT

D gene: TRBD1
V gene: TRBV3-1
J gene: TRBJ2-1
clone size: few
CDR3 protein: CASSQGDRQFF
CDR3 DNA: TGTGCCAGCAGCCAAGGGGACAGGCAGTTCTTC